The rows below give T cell receptor beta chains drawn from one sample of a study of Graves' ophthalmopathy and Graves' hyperthyroidism. From the multiplex PCR reads, TCRdb called clonotypes with MiXCR, one entry per CDR3 protein. The table shows hundreds of thousands of distinct CDR3 sequences, with more than 40% occurring only once. Source material: peripheral blood. Every receptor here comes from an adult man with Graves' ophthalmopathy. Each CDR3 is given with its conserved first and last residue. A D gene is named only where the DNA matches it firmly. A row's size may be missing; if present it is once, few, many or a size class.

d_call	clone_size	v_call	j_call	cdr3_aa	cdr3_nt
TRBD1	NA	TRBV2	TRBJ2-6	CASQGGTGGSGANVLTF	TGTGCCAGCCAGGGCGGGACAGGGGGCAGTGGGGCCAACGTCCTGACTTTC
NA	NA	TRBV2	TRBJ1-6	CASSPDSGIGFYNSPLHF	TGTGCCAGCAGTCCCGATAGCGGGATAGGGTTTTATAATTCACCCCTCCACTTT
TRBD1	NA	TRBV3-1	TRBJ2-7	CASSFGTGFYEQYF	TGTGCCAGCAGTTTCGGGACAGGGTTTTACGAGCAGTACTTC
NA	NA	TRBV5-8	TRBJ2-2	CASSLSPGSIGELFF	TGTGCCAGCAGCTTGTCCCCAGGGAGCATTGGGGAGCTGTTTTTT
NA	NA	TRBV29-1	TRBJ2-5	CSVSGINVPGTQYF	TGCAGCGTATCCGGGATAAACGTACCAGGGACCCAGTACTTC
TRBD1	NA	TRBV20-1	TRBJ1-5	CSASGQGGVQPQHF	TGCAGTGCCAGTGGACAGGGAGGTGTTCAGCCCCAGCATTTT
NA	many	TRBV12-3/TRBV12-4	TRBJ1-4	CASSPGYATNEKLFF	TGTGCCAGCAGCCCGGGCTACGCAACTAATGAAAAACTGTTTTTT
NA	many	TRBV27	TRBJ2-5	CASSPAPPGTQYF	TGTGCCAGCAGTCCAGCCCCACCGGGGACCCAGTACTTC
NA	NA	TRBV7-8	TRBJ1-6	CASSFVGDYSPLHF	TGTGCCAGCAGCTTTGTAGGGGATTATTCACCCCTCCACTTT
NA	many	TRBV7-2	TRBJ2-5	CASSLDRQTQYF	TGTGCCAGCAGCTTAGACAGACAGACCCAGTACTTC
TRBD1	NA	TRBV7-9	TRBJ1-5	CASSLVGQGQGQPQHF	TGTGCCAGCAGCTTAGTAGGACAGGGGCAGGGTCAGCCCCAGCATTTT
NA	many	TRBV6-1	TRBJ1-2	CASSEASSYGYTF	TGTGCCAGCAGTGAAGCGAGCTCCTATGGCTACACCTTC
NA	NA	TRBV29-1	TRBJ1-2	CSALDDVRSSNGYTF	TGCAGCGCCCTAGACGACGTCAGGTCTTCGAATGGCTACACCTTC
TRBD1	NA	TRBV10-3	TRBJ2-7	CAWSDPRDRGSYEQYF	TGTGCCTGGAGTGACCCCCGGGACAGGGGCTCCTACGAGCAGTACTTC
NA	NA	TRBV13	TRBJ2-6	CASSLWPATSGANVLTF	TGTGCCAGCAGCTTATGGCCAGCTACCTCTGGGGCCAACGTCCTGACTTTC
TRBD1	NA	TRBV9	TRBJ1-5	CASSRAGQGGQPQHF	TGTGCCAGCAGCCGAGCCGGACAGGGAGGTCAGCCCCAGCATTTT
TRBD1	many	TRBV10-2	TRBJ2-7	CASSESGTVYEQYF	TGCGCCAGCAGTGAGTCTGGGACAGTCTACGAGCAGTACTTC
NA	NA	TRBV20-1	TRBJ2-6	CSARKGTGANVLTF	TGCAGTGCTAGGAAAGGGACTGGGGCCAACGTCCTGACTTTC
TRBD1	NA	TRBV2	TRBJ1-5	CASSETGGRGNQPQHF	TGTGCCAGCAGTGAAACAGGGGGCCGGGGCAATCAGCCCCAGCATTTT
NA	NA	TRBV6-1	TRBJ1-5	CASSEGTPYEHF	TGTGCCAGCAGTGAAGGGACACCGTACGAGCATTTT
TRBD1	few	TRBV2	TRBJ2-7	CASTPVPGTDYEQYF	TGTGCCAGCACTCCCGTCCCCGGGACAGATTACGAGCAGTACTTC
NA	NA	TRBV6-5	TRBJ1-2	CASIEGGYYGYTF	TGTGCCAGCATCGAGGGGGGATACTATGGCTACACCTTC
TRBD1	many	TRBV5-6	TRBJ2-5	CASTATGEAWETQYF	TGTGCCAGCACCGCGACAGGGGAGGCTTGGGAGACCCAGTACTTC
TRBD1	many	TRBV7-9	TRBJ2-7	CASRAPGQGSYEQYF	TGTGCCAGCAGGGCACCGGGACAGGGCTCCTACGAGCAGTACTTC